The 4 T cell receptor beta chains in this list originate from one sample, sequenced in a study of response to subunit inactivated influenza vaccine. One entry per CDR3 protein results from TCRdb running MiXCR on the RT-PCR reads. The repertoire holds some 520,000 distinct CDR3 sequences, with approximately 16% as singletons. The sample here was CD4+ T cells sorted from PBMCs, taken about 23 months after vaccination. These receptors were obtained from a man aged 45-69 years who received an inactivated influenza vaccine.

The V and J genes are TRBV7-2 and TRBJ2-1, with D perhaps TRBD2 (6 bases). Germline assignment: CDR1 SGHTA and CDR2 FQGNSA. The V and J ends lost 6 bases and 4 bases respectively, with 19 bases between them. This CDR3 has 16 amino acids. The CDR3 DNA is TGTGCCAGCAGACGCAGTGTCCGCGGGGCGTACAATGAGCAGTTCTTC. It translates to CASRRSVRGAYNEQFF.

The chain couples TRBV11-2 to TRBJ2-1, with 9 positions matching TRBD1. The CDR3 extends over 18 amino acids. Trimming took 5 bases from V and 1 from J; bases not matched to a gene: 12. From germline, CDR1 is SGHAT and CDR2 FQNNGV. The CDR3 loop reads CASSTYNRGRRSYNEQFF. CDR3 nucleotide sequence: TGTGCCAGCAGCACATACAACAGGGGGCGCAGGTCCTACAATGAGCAGTTCTTC.

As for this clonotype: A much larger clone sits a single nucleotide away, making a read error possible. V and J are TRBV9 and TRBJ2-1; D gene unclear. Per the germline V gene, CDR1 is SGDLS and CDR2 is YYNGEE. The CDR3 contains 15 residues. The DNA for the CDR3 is TGTGCCAGCGGCGTAGGATCGGTAGTCGGCAATGAGCAGTTCTTC. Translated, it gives CASGVGSVVGNEQFF. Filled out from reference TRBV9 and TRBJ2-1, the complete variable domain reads DSGVTQTPKHLITATGQRVTLRCSPRSGDLSVYWYQQSLDQGLQFLIQYYNGEERAKGNILERFSAQQFPDLHSELNLSSLELGDSALYFCASGVGSVVGNEQFFGPGTRLTVL.

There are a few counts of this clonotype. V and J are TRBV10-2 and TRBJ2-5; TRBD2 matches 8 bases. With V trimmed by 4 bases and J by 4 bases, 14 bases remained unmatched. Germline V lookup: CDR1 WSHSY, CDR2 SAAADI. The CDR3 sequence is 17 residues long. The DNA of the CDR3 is TGCGCCAGCAGTGGTCTCAACCGGGCTAGCGGGCGAGAGACCCAGTACTTC. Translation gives CASSGLNRASGRETQYF.